The clone carrying this TCR beta chain appeared a single time. The junction differs from germline at one of its ends, possibly a read error. The length of the CDR3 is 14 residues. The V gene's germline CDR1 is SEHNR and CDR2 FQNEAQ (reference sequence). The source of the sample is a study of cytomegalovirus exposure and HLA in healthy donors. The PCR was carried out with 60 Vbeta primers and 13 Jbeta primers. TCRdb keeps only in-frame clones here, not all; method: immunoSEQ multiplex PCR. The table records about 140,000 clones, approximately 91% of them present only once. The clonotype comes from a woman aged 40 to 49 in good health and CMV-seronegative. V is TRBV7-9 and J is TRBJ1-1, with TRBD1 as a possible D gene (6 bases). Sequencing was done on a sample of PBMCs. The CDR3 DNA follows: TGTTCCAGCAGCTTGCTATCGGGGGGCCCTGAAGCTTTCTTT. Translating gives CSSSLLSGGPEAFF.